The 14 T cell receptor beta chains below come from one sample, sequenced in a study of blood T cell repertoires in COVID-19. The data were produced by immunoSEQ multiplex PCR, yet TCRdb's version contains in-frame clones alone and is incomplete. This sample carries 100,000 or so clones, about four fifths of them seen once, and the ten largest clones take approximately 15%. The sample was peripheral blood. The receptors stem from a woman over 75 with acute or convalescent COVID-19.

The chain uses TRBV19 and TRBJ2-2, with D perhaps matching TRBD1 (5 bases). The CDR3 spans 13 residues. CDR1 and CDR2 from the germline V gene are LNHDA and SQIVND (reference sequence). Trimming stripped 5 bases from V and 4 bases from J, with 8 bases between. DNA for the CDR3: TGTGCCAGTAGTTCCAGGGTCACCGGGGAGCTGTTTTTT. This translates into CASSSRVTGELFF.

There are a few counts of this clone. This chain joins TRBV28 and TRBJ2-6; 10 bases map to TRBD1. Germline assignment: CDR1 MDHEN and CDR2 SYDVKM. The CDR3 contains 19 residues. V trimming: 5 bases; J trimming: 3 bases; junction bases outside the gene matches: 13. As DNA, the CDR3 is TGTGCCAGCAGTCCCCCCCGACAGGGGGCGCGGGTTGGGGCCAACGTCCTGACTTTC. It translates to CASSPPRQGARVGANVLTF.

This chain links TRBV5-1 with TRBJ2-5; 7 bases agree with TRBD2. The J segment lost 2 bases and the V segment lost 3 bases, leaving 1 base of the junction unmatched. In germline, CDR1 is SGHRS, CDR2 YFSETQ. This CDR3 comprises 13 residues. CDR3 amino acids: CASSSAGQETQYF. CDR3 coding DNA: TGCGCCAGCAGCTCAGCGGGGCAAGAGACCCAGTACTTC.

V is TRBV7-9 and J is TRBJ2-7, with D perhaps TRBD2 (6 bases). CDR3 size: 17 residues. V lost 1 base and J 0 bases, leaving 16 bases between the germline ends. Germline CDR1 is SEHNR and CDR2 is FQNEAQ (reference sequence). CDR3 coding DNA: TGTGCCAGCAGCTTAGGGGCGGGACCACAGAGCTCCTACGAGCAGTACTTC. Translation gives CASSLGAGPQSSYEQYF.

V gene TRBV21-1 combines with J gene TRBJ2-7; the table's D call TRBD1 went unverified against the DNA. TRBV21-1 is designated a pseudogene. The CDR3 loop spans 17 amino acids. In DNA, the CDR3 is TGTGCCAGCAGTCCCGGCGGCTCGGGACAGGGGTGCTACGAGCAGTACTTC. Its protein is CASSPGGSGQGCYEQYF.

The V and J genes are TRBV19 and TRBJ1-6; TRBD1 agrees at 9 bases. The CDR3 length is 16 residues. CDR1 is LNHDA and CDR2 is SQIVND in the germline V gene (reference sequence). Trimming removed 6 bases from V and 3 bases from J; junction bases left unmatched: 6. The CDR3 DNA reads as TGTGCCAGTAGCTCACAGGGGGCAGTCTATAATTCACCCCTCCACTTT. This codes for CASSSQGAVYNSPLHF.

This chain connects TRBV27 to TRBJ2-2, with TRBD1 matching 8 bases. Trimming took 5 bases from V and 6 from J; bases not matched to a gene: 5. CDR3 length: 14 residues. Germline V gives CDR1 MNHEY, CDR2 SMNVEV (reference sequence). Here the CDR3 reads CASSRTGGSGELFF. DNA of the CDR3: TGTGCCAGCAGTCGAACAGGGGGGTCCGGGGAGCTGTTTTTT.

In its sample, this clone was seen a few times. This chain connects TRBV27 to TRBJ2-7, with 11 bases matching TRBD1. CDR3 length: 16 residues. CDR1 and CDR2 from the germline V gene are MNHEY and SMNVEV (reference sequence). With V trimmed by 3 bases and J by 4 bases, 8 bases remained unmatched. In DNA form, the CDR3 reads TGTGCCAGCAGTTTGTTTGGACAGGGGGCCAGGTACGAGCAGTACTTC. It yields the protein CASSLFGQGARYEQYF.

This rearrangement joins TRBV30 to TRBJ2-3; a weak D match, TRBD1 (5 bases). Looked up from germline, CDR1 is GTSNPN and CDR2 is SVGIG (reference sequence). This CDR3 has 14 residues. The germline V and J ends were trimmed by 1 base and 4 bases, with 12 bases remaining between them. CDR3 sequence: CAWSEGNWADTQYF. The CDR3 DNA reads TGTGCCTGGAGTGAGGGGAACTGGGCAGATACGCAGTATTTT.

CDR3 nucleotides: TGCAGCGGGCGTGGGGGGAGAAGGGAGACCCAGTACTTC. It specifies CSGRGGRRETQYF. The chain couples TRBV29-1 to TRBJ2-5, with D perhaps matching TRBD2 (6 bases). From germline, CDR1 is SQVTM and CDR2 ANQGSEA. CDR3 length: 13 residues. The V end lost 7 bases, the J end lost 5 bases, and 17 bases lay between the germline ends. Full variable domain (remainder filled in from reference TRBV29-1 and TRBJ2-5): SAVISQKPSRDICQRGTSLTIQCQVDSQVTMMFWYRQQPGQSLTLIATANQGSEATYESGFVIDKFPISRPNLTFSTLTVSNMSPEDSSIYLCSGRGGRRETQYFGPGTRLLVL.

The J gene is TRBJ2-7, the V gene TRBV5-4, with D possibly being TRBD1 (6 bases). V shed 3 bases and J shed 1 base, with 14 bases lying between them. This CDR3 has 15 amino acids. CDR1 is SGHNT and CDR2 is YYREEE in the germline V gene (reference sequence). CDR3 DNA: TGTGCCAGCAGCTCATTCGGGGACAAGTCCTACGAGCAGTACGTC. Translated, it gives CASSSFGDKSYEQYV.

This chain connects TRBV14 to TRBJ2-1; 11 nucleotides align to TRBD2. The V gene end was trimmed by 7 bases and the J gene end by 9 bases; junction bases not matched to a gene: 2. Germline CDR1 is SGHDN and CDR2 is FVKESK. The CDR3 is made up of 12 amino acids. The DNA for the CDR3 is TGTGCCAGCACCGGACTAGCGGGTGAGCAGTTCTTC. It codes for CASTGLAGEQFF.

This chain uses TRBV10-1 with TRBJ2-3, with 10 bases aligning to TRBD1. Germline CDR1 WNHNN, CDR2 SYGVQD (reference sequence). With 5 bases clipped from V and 2 bases from J, the junction kept 4 bases outside the gene matches. This CDR3 comprises 15 residues. CDR3 residues: CASSPGTGVTDTQYF. CDR3 DNA sequence: TGCGCCAGCAGTCCCGGGACAGGGGTCACAGATACGCAGTATTTT.

The chain recombines TRBV19 with TRBJ2-2; TRBD2 matches at 11 bases. The CDR3 runs to 18 residues. CDR1 and CDR2 (germline): LNHDA, SQIVND (reference sequence). Unmatched junction bases numbered 14, after V lost 7 bases and J lost 4 bases. CDR3 protein: CASTMGVAGGPGTGELFF. The CDR3 DNA is TGTGCCAGTACCATGGGGGTAGCGGGAGGGCCGGGCACCGGGGAGCTGTTTTTT.